This T cell receptor beta chain is from a study of blood T cell repertoires in COVID-19. Study-wide background: Sites in the United States, Italy and Spain provided acute and convalescent COVID-19 samples. In each case, the material was cDNA or gDNA derived from T cells, B-cell-depleted T cells, or PBMCs.

Per the original methods: Estimation of nucleated cell counts relied on the amplification of reference gene primers. Measured with immunoSEQ multiplex PCR; TCRdb has only the in-frame clones, and not every one. V and J calls and clone size follow that table, whereas D and trimming were derived from the DNA. The sample holds about 21,000 clones, around 84% seen once. As to this clone: The same CDR3 arises from other DNA sequences in this sample as well.

Sequencing was carried out using peripheral blood. The clonotype comes from a human donor with active COVID-19. The donor label of this sample is uncertain.

CDR3 coding DNA: TGTGCCAGCAGCCAAGGGGGGGAGAGGGAGCTGTTTTTT. Translating gives CASSQGGERELFF. The chain uses TRBV4-2 and TRBJ2-2; TRBD2 might be the D (6 bases). The CDR3 is made up of 13 amino acids. Trimming cost V 1 base and J 9 bases, with 9 bases left between them. The germline V gene has CDR1 LGHNA and CDR2 YNFKEQ.